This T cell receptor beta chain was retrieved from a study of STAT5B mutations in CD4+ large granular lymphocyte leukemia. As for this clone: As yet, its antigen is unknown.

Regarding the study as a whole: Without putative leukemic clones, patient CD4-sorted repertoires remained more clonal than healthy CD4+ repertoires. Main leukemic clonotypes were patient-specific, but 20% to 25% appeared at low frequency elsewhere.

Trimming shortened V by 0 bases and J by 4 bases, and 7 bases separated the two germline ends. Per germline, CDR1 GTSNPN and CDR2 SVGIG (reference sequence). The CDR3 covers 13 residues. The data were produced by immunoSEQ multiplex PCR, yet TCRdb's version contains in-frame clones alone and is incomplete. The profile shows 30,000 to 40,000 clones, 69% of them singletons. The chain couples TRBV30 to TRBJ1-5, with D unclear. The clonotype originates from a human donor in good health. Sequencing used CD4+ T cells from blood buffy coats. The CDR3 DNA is TGTGCCTGGAGTGTACGCAGGAATCAGCCCCAGCATTTT. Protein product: CAWSVRRNQPQHF.